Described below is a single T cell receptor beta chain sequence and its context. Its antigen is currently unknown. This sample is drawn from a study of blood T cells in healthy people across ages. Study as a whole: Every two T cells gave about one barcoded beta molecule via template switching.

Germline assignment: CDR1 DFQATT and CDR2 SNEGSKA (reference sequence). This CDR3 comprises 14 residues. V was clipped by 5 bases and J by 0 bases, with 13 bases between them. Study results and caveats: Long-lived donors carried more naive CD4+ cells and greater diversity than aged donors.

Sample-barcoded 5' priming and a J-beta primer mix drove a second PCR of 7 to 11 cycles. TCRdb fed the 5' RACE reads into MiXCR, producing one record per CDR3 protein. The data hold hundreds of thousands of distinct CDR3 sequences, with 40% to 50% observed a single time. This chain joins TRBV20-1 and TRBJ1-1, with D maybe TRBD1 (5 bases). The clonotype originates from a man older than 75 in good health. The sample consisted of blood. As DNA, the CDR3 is TGCAGTGCTGGGAAGGACACTCTGAACACTGAAGCTTTCTTT. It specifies CSAGKDTLNTEAFF.